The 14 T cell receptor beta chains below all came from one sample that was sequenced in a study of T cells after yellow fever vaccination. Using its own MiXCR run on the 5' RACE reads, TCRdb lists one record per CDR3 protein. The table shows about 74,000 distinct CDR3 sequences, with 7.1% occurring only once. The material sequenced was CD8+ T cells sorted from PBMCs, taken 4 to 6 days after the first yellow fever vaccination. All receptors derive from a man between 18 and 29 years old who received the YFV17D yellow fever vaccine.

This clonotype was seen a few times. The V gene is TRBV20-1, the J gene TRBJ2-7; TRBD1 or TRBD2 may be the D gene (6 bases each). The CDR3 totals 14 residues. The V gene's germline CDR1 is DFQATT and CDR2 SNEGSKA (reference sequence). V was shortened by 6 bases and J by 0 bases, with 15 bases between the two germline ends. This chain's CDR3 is CSAKPGGHSYEQYV. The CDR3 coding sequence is TGCAGTGCCAAACCCGGGGGCCACTCCTACGAGCAGTACGTC.

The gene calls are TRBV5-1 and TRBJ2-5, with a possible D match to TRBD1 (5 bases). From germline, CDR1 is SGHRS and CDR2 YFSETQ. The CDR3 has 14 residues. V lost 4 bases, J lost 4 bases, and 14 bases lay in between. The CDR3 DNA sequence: TGCGCCAGCAGCCCTTACTTCCAGGGAGAGACCCAGTACTTC. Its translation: CASSPYFQGETQYF.

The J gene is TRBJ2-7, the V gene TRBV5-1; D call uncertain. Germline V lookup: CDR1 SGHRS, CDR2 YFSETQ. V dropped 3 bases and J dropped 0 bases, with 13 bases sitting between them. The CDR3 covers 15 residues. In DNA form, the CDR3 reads TGCGCCAGCAGCTCAGAGTTAGGAAACTCCTACGAGCAGTACTTC. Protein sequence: CASSSELGNSYEQYF.

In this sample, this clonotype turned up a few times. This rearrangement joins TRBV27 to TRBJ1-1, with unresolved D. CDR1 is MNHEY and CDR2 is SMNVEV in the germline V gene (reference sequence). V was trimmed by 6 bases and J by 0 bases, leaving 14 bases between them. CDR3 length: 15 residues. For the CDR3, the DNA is TGTGCCAGCAGCCGAAGGGCGAACATGAACACTGAAGCTTTCTTT. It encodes CASSRRANMNTEAFF.

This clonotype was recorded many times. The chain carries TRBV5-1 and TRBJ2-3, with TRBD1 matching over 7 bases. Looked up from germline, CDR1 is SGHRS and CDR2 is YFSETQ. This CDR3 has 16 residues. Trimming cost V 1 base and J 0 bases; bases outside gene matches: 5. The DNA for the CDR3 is TGCGCCAGCAGCTTGAGGGGGCCGCCAAGCACAGATACGCAGTATTTT. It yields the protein CASSLRGPPSTDTQYF.

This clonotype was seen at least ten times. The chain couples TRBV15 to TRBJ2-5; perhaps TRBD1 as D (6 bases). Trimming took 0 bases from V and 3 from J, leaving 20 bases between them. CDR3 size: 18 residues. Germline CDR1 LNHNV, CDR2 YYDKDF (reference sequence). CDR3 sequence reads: CATSRDLGYSDRKETQYF. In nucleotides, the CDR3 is TGTGCCACCAGCAGAGACCTCGGGTATTCCGACAGGAAAGAGACCCAGTACTTC.

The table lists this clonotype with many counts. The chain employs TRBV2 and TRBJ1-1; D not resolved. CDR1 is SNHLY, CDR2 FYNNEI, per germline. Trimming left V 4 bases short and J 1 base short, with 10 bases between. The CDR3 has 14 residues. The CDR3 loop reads CASSGAYQNTEAFF. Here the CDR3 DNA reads TGTGCCAGCAGTGGGGCATATCAGAACACTGAAGCTTTCTTT.

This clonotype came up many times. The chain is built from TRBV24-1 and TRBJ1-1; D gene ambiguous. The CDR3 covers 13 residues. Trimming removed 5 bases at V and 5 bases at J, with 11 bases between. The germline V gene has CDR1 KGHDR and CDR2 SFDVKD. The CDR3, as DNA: TGTGCCACCAGTGGGGATTCAGGAACTGAAGCTTTCTTT. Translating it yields CATSGDSGTEAFF.

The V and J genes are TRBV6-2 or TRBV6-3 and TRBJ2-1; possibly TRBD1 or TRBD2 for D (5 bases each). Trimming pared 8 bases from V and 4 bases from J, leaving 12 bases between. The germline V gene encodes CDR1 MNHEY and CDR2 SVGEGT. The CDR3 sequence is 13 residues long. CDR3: CASGRDLYNEQFF. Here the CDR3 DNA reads TGTGCCAGCGGCCGGGACCTGTACAATGAGCAGTTCTTC.

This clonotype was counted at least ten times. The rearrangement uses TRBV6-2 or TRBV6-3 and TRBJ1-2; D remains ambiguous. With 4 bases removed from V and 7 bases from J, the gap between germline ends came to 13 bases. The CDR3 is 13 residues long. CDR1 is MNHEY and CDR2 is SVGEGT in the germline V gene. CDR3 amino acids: CASSSAGPAGYTF. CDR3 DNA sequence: TGTGCCAGCAGTTCCGCCGGCCCGGCTGGCTACACCTTC.

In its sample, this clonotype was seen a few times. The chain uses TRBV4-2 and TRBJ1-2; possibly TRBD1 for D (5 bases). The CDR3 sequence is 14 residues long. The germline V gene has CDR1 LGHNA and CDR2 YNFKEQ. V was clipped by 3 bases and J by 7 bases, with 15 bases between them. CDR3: CASSQQGEASGYTF. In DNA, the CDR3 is TGTGCCAGCAGCCAGCAGGGAGAGGCTTCTGGCTACACCTTC.

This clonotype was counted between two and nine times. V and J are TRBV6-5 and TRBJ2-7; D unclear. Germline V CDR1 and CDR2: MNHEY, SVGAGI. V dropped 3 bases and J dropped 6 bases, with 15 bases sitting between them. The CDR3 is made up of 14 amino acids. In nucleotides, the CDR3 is TGTGCCAGCAGTTATGGAACTCCCCCCTCCGAGCAGTACGTC. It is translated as CASSYGTPPSEQYV.

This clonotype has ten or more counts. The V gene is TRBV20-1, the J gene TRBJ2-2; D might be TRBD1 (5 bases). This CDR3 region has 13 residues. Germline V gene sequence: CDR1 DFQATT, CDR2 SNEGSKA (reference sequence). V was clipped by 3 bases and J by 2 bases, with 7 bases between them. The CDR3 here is CSARQGNTGELFF. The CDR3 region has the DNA TGCAGTGCTAGGCAGGGTAACACCGGGGAGCTGTTTTTT.

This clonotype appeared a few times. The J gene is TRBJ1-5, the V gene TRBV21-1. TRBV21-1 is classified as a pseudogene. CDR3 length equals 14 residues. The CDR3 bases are TGTGCCAGCTCGTCAGAGATTAGCAATCAGCCCCAGCATTTT. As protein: CASSSEISNQPQHF.